A selection of T cell receptor beta chains follows, all from one sample in a study of blood T cell repertoires in COVID-19. Only in-frame clones appear in the TCRdb table, and some are missing; sequencing was by immunoSEQ multiplex PCR. Among just over 250,000 clones listed, around 90% were seen once. Sequenced input: peripheral blood. These receptors all stem from a woman between 65 and 79 years old with COVID-19, enrolled during active disease. Each CDR3 is given with its conserved first and last residue. Fields, in order: CDR3 protein, V gene, clone size, D gene, J gene. A D gene is named only where the DNA matches it firmly. Some rows have no size entry. The others give once, few or many, or a class for an expanded clone.

CDR3 protein: CATHLGQGAGEQYF; V gene: TRBV6-5; clone size: .; D gene: TRBD1; J gene: TRBJ2-7
CDR3 protein: CASSLDLAGTGANVLTF; V gene: TRBV7-2; clone size: .; D gene: TRBD2; J gene: TRBJ2-6
CDR3 protein: CASSPLGQGNTEAFF; V gene: TRBV18; clone size: once; D gene: TRBD1; J gene: TRBJ1-1
CDR3 protein: CASRRQVNTEAFF; V gene: TRBV11-3; clone size: .; D gene: .; J gene: TRBJ1-1
CDR3 protein: CASSQDRTEVLYGYTF; V gene: TRBV4-3; clone size: .; D gene: .; J gene: TRBJ1-2
CDR3 protein: CASSQDLVGGSGTSTDTQYF; V gene: TRBV4-2; clone size: .; D gene: .; J gene: TRBJ2-3
CDR3 protein: CASSYRDRGCTDTQYF; V gene: TRBV27; clone size: .; D gene: TRBD1; J gene: TRBJ2-3
CDR3 protein: CASSAQENTEAFF; V gene: TRBV18; clone size: few; D gene: .; J gene: TRBJ1-1
CDR3 protein: CASSPTGLDEKLFF; V gene: TRBV5-5; clone size: .; D gene: TRBD1; J gene: TRBJ1-4
CDR3 protein: CASSLGGKNYGYTF; V gene: TRBV28; clone size: .; D gene: .; J gene: TRBJ1-2
CDR3 protein: CASGTGALRELFF; V gene: TRBV28; clone size: once; D gene: TRBD1; J gene: TRBJ2-2
CDR3 protein: CASSQEVSGRRTDTQYF; V gene: TRBV4-1; clone size: .; D gene: TRBD2; J gene: TRBJ2-3
CDR3 protein: CASTEGESYNEQFF; V gene: TRBV7-2; clone size: .; D gene: .; J gene: TRBJ2-1
CDR3 protein: CSAGHFSYEQYF; V gene: TRBV29-1; clone size: .; D gene: .; J gene: TRBJ2-7
CDR3 protein: CASSNAGTAYEQYF; V gene: TRBV19; clone size: .; D gene: TRBD1; J gene: TRBJ2-7
CDR3 protein: CASTLETTSLANTGELFF; V gene: TRBV5-1; clone size: .; D gene: .; J gene: TRBJ2-2
CDR3 protein: CASSSRKQGTSGNQPQHF; V gene: TRBV27; clone size: .; D gene: TRBD1; J gene: TRBJ1-5
CDR3 protein: CASSQRGQGGEKLFF; V gene: TRBV4-2; clone size: .; D gene: TRBD1; J gene: TRBJ1-4
CDR3 protein: CSVEERGRGEQYF; V gene: TRBV29-1; clone size: .; D gene: .; J gene: TRBJ2-7
CDR3 protein: CASKGQGGKTDTQYF; V gene: TRBV6-5; clone size: .; D gene: TRBD1; J gene: TRBJ2-3
CDR3 protein: CASSPTGRQNTEAFF; V gene: TRBV5-1; clone size: .; D gene: .; J gene: TRBJ1-1
CDR3 protein: CASSDTVSEAFF; V gene: TRBV6-1; clone size: .; D gene: .; J gene: TRBJ1-1
CDR3 protein: CASSLLGSRGNQPQHF; V gene: TRBV27; clone size: .; D gene: .; J gene: TRBJ1-5
CDR3 protein: CASSPVQGKAFF; V gene: TRBV11-3; clone size: .; D gene: .; J gene: TRBJ1-1
CDR3 protein: CASRPRGVGEKLFF; V gene: TRBV7-2; clone size: .; D gene: .; J gene: TRBJ1-4
CDR3 protein: CASSVDLGGEYEQYF; V gene: TRBV9; clone size: .; D gene: .; J gene: TRBJ2-7
CDR3 protein: CASSEQGGGYTF; V gene: TRBV2; clone size: .; D gene: TRBD1; J gene: TRBJ1-2
CDR3 protein: CASSFSAHTGELFF; V gene: TRBV5-1; clone size: .; D gene: .; J gene: TRBJ2-2
CDR3 protein: CSVRGQAGGDTQYF; V gene: TRBV29-1; clone size: .; D gene: TRBD1; J gene: TRBJ2-3
CDR3 protein: CASRGTGGSNEAFF; V gene: TRBV2; clone size: .; D gene: TRBD1; J gene: TRBJ1-1
CDR3 protein: CASSPQGPGAFF; V gene: TRBV12-3/TRBV12-4; clone size: once; D gene: TRBD1; J gene: TRBJ1-1
CDR3 protein: CASSLAGSGTGELFF; V gene: TRBV5-1; clone size: .; D gene: .; J gene: TRBJ2-2
CDR3 protein: CASSHGSGNEAFF; V gene: TRBV3-1/TRBV3-2; clone size: .; D gene: .; J gene: TRBJ1-1
CDR3 protein: CATGTGGGGANVLTF; V gene: TRBV24-1; clone size: .; D gene: TRBD1; J gene: TRBJ2-6
CDR3 protein: CASSFRVDRDYGYTF; V gene: TRBV27; clone size: .; D gene: TRBD1; J gene: TRBJ1-2
CDR3 protein: CASSFGREEQFF; V gene: TRBV5-6; clone size: .; D gene: .; J gene: TRBJ2-1
CDR3 protein: CAWRQGAEAFF; V gene: TRBV30; clone size: .; D gene: TRBD1; J gene: TRBJ1-1
CDR3 protein: CASSLIQQGNNEQFF; V gene: TRBV11-3; clone size: .; D gene: .; J gene: TRBJ2-1
CDR3 protein: CASSLRSDYGYTF; V gene: TRBV7-3; clone size: .; D gene: .; J gene: TRBJ1-2
CDR3 protein: CAPRVGLAAYYEQYF; V gene: TRBV10-1; clone size: .; D gene: TRBD2; J gene: TRBJ2-7
CDR3 protein: CASSWNSLMNTEAFF; V gene: TRBV5-5; clone size: .; D gene: .; J gene: TRBJ1-1
CDR3 protein: CATAREISGNTIYF; V gene: TRBV10-3; clone size: .; D gene: .; J gene: TRBJ1-3
CDR3 protein: CASSQQNVGGAGEQFF; V gene: TRBV3-1/TRBV3-2; clone size: .; D gene: .; J gene: TRBJ2-1
CDR3 protein: CASSRSGNNQPQHF; V gene: TRBV28; clone size: .; D gene: .; J gene: TRBJ1-5
CDR3 protein: CASSPQGLYSYEQYF; V gene: TRBV25-1; clone size: few; D gene: TRBD1; J gene: TRBJ2-7
CDR3 protein: CAWSVRGSNGYTF; V gene: TRBV30; clone size: once; D gene: .; J gene: TRBJ1-2
CDR3 protein: CASSPNRGAPTNTEAFF; V gene: TRBV18; clone size: .; D gene: TRBD1; J gene: TRBJ1-1
CDR3 protein: CASSEGGLSYEQYF; V gene: TRBV5-1; clone size: once; D gene: TRBD2; J gene: TRBJ2-7
CDR3 protein: CASSRGTVSQPQHF; V gene: TRBV7-8; clone size: .; D gene: TRBD1; J gene: TRBJ1-5
CDR3 protein: CASSQRWTGGQETQYF; V gene: TRBV14; clone size: .; D gene: TRBD1; J gene: TRBJ2-5
CDR3 protein: CASSPGGQGGDEKLFF; V gene: TRBV28; clone size: .; D gene: TRBD1; J gene: TRBJ1-4
CDR3 protein: CASSLKFGGGSVGDEQFF; V gene: TRBV27; clone size: .; D gene: TRBD2; J gene: TRBJ2-1
CDR3 protein: CASRDRFPGAQYF; V gene: TRBV12-3/TRBV12-4; clone size: .; D gene: .; J gene: TRBJ2-5
CDR3 protein: CASRPAGGRSTGELFF; V gene: TRBV3-1/TRBV3-2; clone size: .; D gene: TRBD2; J gene: TRBJ2-2
CDR3 protein: CASSGGQGRQPQHF; V gene: TRBV2; clone size: .; D gene: TRBD1; J gene: TRBJ1-5
CDR3 protein: CASSPGQGSFYGYTF; V gene: TRBV18; clone size: .; D gene: .; J gene: TRBJ1-2
CDR3 protein: CASSHGTGDSPLHF; V gene: TRBV11-2; clone size: .; D gene: TRBD1; J gene: TRBJ1-6
CDR3 protein: CASTRQGWNTEAFF; V gene: TRBV25-1; clone size: .; D gene: TRBD1; J gene: TRBJ1-1
CDR3 protein: CASRPRPPSDPDTQYF; V gene: TRBV27; clone size: once; D gene: .; J gene: TRBJ2-3